The next 21 T cell receptor beta chains were all read from a single sample in a study of Graves' ophthalmopathy and Graves' hyperthyroidism. From RNA, the CDR3 regions of TCR beta chains were amplified and sequenced. Second-round multiplex PCR came after first-round RT-PCR with HTBI primers. TCRdb redid the calling of the multiplex PCR reads with MiXCR, one entry per CDR3 protein. The sample consists of a few hundred thousand distinct CDR3 sequences, about a sixth of them appearing once. Sequenced: peripheral blood. These receptor sequences come from an adult woman with stable Graves' hyperthyroidism.

The chain is built from TRBV6-1 and TRBJ1-3; TRBD1 matches at 7 bases. The CDR3 runs 16 residues. Losses at the gene ends were 6 bases for V and 0 bases for J; bases not matched to a gene: 8. Germline-derived CDR1 and CDR2 are MNHNS and SASEGT. The CDR3 region has the DNA TGTGCCAGCAGCGACGGACAGGTCCTCTCTGGAAACACCATATATTTT. It codes for CASSDGQVLSGNTIYF.

The rearrangement uses TRBV28 and TRBJ2-2; D perhaps matches TRBD2 (5 bases). The V and J ends lost 7 bases and 6 bases respectively, with 12 bases between them. The CDR3 is 13 residues long. Per the germline V gene, CDR1 is MDHEN and CDR2 is SYDVKM. CDR3 loop: CASINSGSGELFF. As DNA, the CDR3 is TGTGCCAGCATCAATTCGGGGTCCGGGGAGCTGTTTTTT. Together with reference TRBV28 and TRBJ2-2, the CDR3 gives the full variable domain: DVKVTQSSRYLVKRTGEKVFLECVQDMDHENMFWYRQDPGLGLRLIYFSYDVKMKEKGDIPEGYSVSREKKERFSLILESASTNQTSMYLCASINSGSGELFFGEGSRLTVL.

This clonotype was recorded at least ten times. V and J are TRBV5-1 and TRBJ2-5; perhaps TRBD2 as D (6 bases). Trimming removed 1 base at V and 4 bases at J, with 23 bases between. The CDR3 consists of 18 residues. Germline CDR1 SGHRS, CDR2 YFSETQ. As DNA, the CDR3 is TGCGCCAGCAGCTTGCGTCTTGGGGGAGGCTTTGTTCTAGAGACCCAGTACTTC. This sequence encodes CASSLRLGGGFVLETQYF.

This clonotype was counted many times. This chain uses TRBV12-3 or TRBV12-4 with TRBJ2-7; a weak D match, TRBD1 (6 bases). The V end lost 6 bases, the J end lost 6 bases, and 18 bases lay between the germline ends. This CDR3 has 14 residues. The CDR3 coding sequence is TGTGCCAGCAGCGACTGGGACACCCTCGGCGAGCAGTACTTC. The encoded protein is CASSDWDTLGEQYF.

The V call is TRBV12-3 or TRBV12-4, the J call TRBJ1-1, with D possibly TRBD1 on 6 matching bases. The V gene lost 6 bases and the J gene lost 4 bases, with 15 bases spanning the gap. CDR3 size: 14 residues. CDR3 sequence: CASRLPRGTTEAFF. The DNA of the CDR3 is TGTGCCAGCAGGCTTCCCAGGGGAACCACTGAAGCTTTCTTT.

This clonotype was recorded many times. The chain carries TRBV10-3 and TRBJ2-5, with 8 bases matching TRBD2. CDR1 is ENHRY and CDR2 is SYGVKD in the germline V gene. With 8 bases clipped from V and 5 bases from J, the junction kept 1 base outside the gene matches. The CDR3 length is 11 residues. The CDR3 protein is CAISSGETQYF. CDR3 DNA sequence: TGTGCCATCTCTAGCGGGGAGACCCAGTACTTC.

This clonotype was observed a handful of times. J is TRBJ1-1 and V is TRBV29-1, with unresolved D. The germline V and J ends were trimmed by 7 bases and 5 bases, with 11 bases remaining between them. Germline V gives CDR1 SQVTM, CDR2 ANQGSEA. The CDR3 is made up of 11 amino acids. The CDR3 spells CSGDAETEAFF. The CDR3 DNA follows: TGCAGCGGTGACGCGGAAACTGAAGCTTTCTTT.

The V gene is TRBV4-1, the J gene TRBJ2-5; TRBD1 or TRBD2 may be the D gene (5 bases each). This CDR3 has 17 residues. With 0 bases removed from V and 5 bases from J, the gap between germline ends came to 19 bases. Germline lookup yields CDR1 MGHRA and CDR2 YSYEKL. The CDR3: CASSQESGSDRQETQYF. CDR3 sequence (DNA): TGCGCCAGCAGCCAAGAATCGGGATCCGACCGACAGGAGACCCAGTACTTC.

This clonotype came up many times. The chain is built from TRBV5-1 and TRBJ1-1; D remains ambiguous. Germline values: CDR1 SGHRS, CDR2 YFSETQ. The V gene lost 4 bases and the J gene lost 8 bases, with 9 bases spanning the gap. This CDR3 has 11 residues. The CDR3 here is CASSIGSEAFF. The CDR3 DNA sequence: TGCGCCAGCAGCATAGGGTCAGAAGCTTTCTTT.

This clonotype has a count of ten or more. V gene TRBV10-1 combines with J gene TRBJ2-5; 7 nucleotides agree with TRBD1. Germline V gene data show CDR1 as WNHNN and CDR2 as SYGVQD (reference sequence). With V trimmed by 5 bases and J by 2 bases, 5 bases remained unmatched. This CDR3 comprises 14 residues. The CDR3 nucleotides read TGCGCCAGCAGTCCCGGGACAGCACAAGAGACCCAGTACTTC. Protein sequence: CASSPGTAQETQYF.

This clonotype occurred many times. The chain combines TRBV30 with TRBJ1-1; no clear D gene. Germline loops: CDR1 GTSNPN, CDR2 SVGIG (reference sequence). With 3 bases removed from V and 1 base from J, the gap between germline ends came to 6 bases. The CDR3 has 12 amino acids. The CDR3 here is CAWREGNTEAFF. DNA for the CDR3: TGTGCCTGGAGGGAAGGGAACACTGAAGCTTTCTTT.

This clonotype has a count of ten or more. The rearrangement joins TRBV27 to TRBJ2-5; 7 nucleotides align to TRBD1. The ends lost 9 bases at V and 7 bases at J; junction bases unmatched: 11. Germline CDR1 and CDR2: MNHEY and SMNVEV (reference sequence). The CDR3 sequence is 13 residues long. CDR3 loop: CASRRGGGGTQYF. The CDR3 DNA reads as TGTGCCAGTCGGAGAGGGGGCGGTGGGACCCAGTACTTC.

There are many counts of this clonotype. This sequence joins TRBV27 and TRBJ2-7; 8 bases align to TRBD2. V dropped 8 bases and J dropped 8; count of bases not matched to a gene: 23. The germline V gene encodes CDR1 MNHEY and CDR2 SMNVEV (reference sequence). The CDR3 covers 17 residues. The CDR3 nucleotides are TGTGCCAGCGGCTCGGGGGGGGTTCTGGACATCCGATCCCAGCAGTACTTC. It translates to CASGSGGVLDIRSQQYF.

This clonotype has a count of ten or more. The chain uses TRBV28 and TRBJ2-5; TRBD1 is a possible D gene (5 bases). The CDR3 consists of 14 residues. Germline values: CDR1 MDHEN, CDR2 SYDVKM. Trimming took 3 bases from V and 5 from J, leaving 13 bases between them. The CDR3 nucleotides read TGTGCCAGCAGTTTCCAAGACAGCCGCGAGACCCAGTACTTC. Amino acid sequence: CASSFQDSRETQYF.

This clonotype appeared once. This chain links TRBV6-1 with TRBJ1-1, with D maybe TRBD1 (5 bases). There are 16 residues in the CDR3. Trimming stripped 0 bases from V and 1 base from J, with 12 bases between. CDR1 MNHNS and CDR2 SASEGT come from the germline V gene. The chain's CDR3 is CASSEARVLRNTEAFF. Written as DNA, the CDR3 is TGTGCCAGCAGTGAAGCCAGGGTCTTGAGGAACACTGAAGCTTTCTTT.

This clonotype was counted many times. The chain combines TRBV6-5 with TRBJ2-7; 9 bases fit TRBD1. This CDR3 contains 15 residues. Trimming cost V 6 bases and J 4 bases; bases outside gene matches: 10. CDR1 and CDR2 (germline): MNHEY, SVGAGI. Here the CDR3 DNA reads TGTGCCAGCAGGCCCCCGGGACAGGGTACTTACGAGCAGTACTTC. The encoded protein is CASRPPGQGTYEQYF.

This clonotype was seen repeatedly, ten times or more. The CDR3 protein is CASSFGQGSQPQHF. In DNA, the CDR3 is TGTGCCAGCAGTTTTGGACAGGGGAGTCAGCCCCAGCATTTT. V usage is TRBV27 and J usage is TRBJ1-5, with 9 bases identical to TRBD1. The V segment lost 3 bases and the J segment 6 bases; nucleotides outside the gene matches: 3. Germline V gene lookup returns CDR1 MNHEY and CDR2 SMNVEV (reference sequence). This CDR3 is 14 amino acids long.

This clonotype has at least ten counts. The chain employs TRBV7-9 and TRBJ2-2; D gene unclear. V dropped 0 bases and J dropped 4 bases, with 6 bases sitting between them. This CDR3 spans 14 amino acids. Germline V CDR1 and CDR2: SEHNR, FQNEAQ (reference sequence). CDR3 DNA sequence: TGTGCCAGCAGCTTAGCGGTCCCCACCGGGGAGCTGTTTTTT. Its translation is CASSLAVPTGELFF.

This clonotype occurred a few times. The rearrangement joins TRBV10-3 to TRBJ2-7; no definite D call. The CDR3 consists of 12 residues. CDR1 and CDR2 (germline): ENHRY, SYGVKD. Deletions cut 2 bases from V and 2 bases from J, with 4 bases between. The CDR3 DNA is TGTGCCATCAGTGAGACCACCTACGAGCAGTACTTC. As protein: CAISETTYEQYF.

The table lists this clonotype with a few counts. No conserved phenylalanine or tryptophan ends this CDR3, so it is likely a read error. The CDR3: CASSRPDFYGYTV. The DNA for the CDR3 is TGTGCCAGCAGCCGCCCAGATTTCTATGGCTACACCGTC. V and J are TRBV7-9 and TRBJ1-2; D unclear. Germline V gives CDR1 SEHNR, CDR2 FQNEAQ (reference sequence). The CDR3 consists of 13 residues. The germline V and J ends were trimmed by 5 bases and 4 bases, with 11 bases remaining between them.

This clonotype showed up many times. This chain uses TRBV28 with TRBJ2-7; tentatively, D is TRBD2 (5 bases). V was pared by 3 bases and J by 1 base, with 13 bases between. CDR1 and CDR2 (germline): MDHEN, SYDVKM. CDR3 size: 15 residues. CDR3 nucleotides: TGTGCCAGCAGTTTTAGAGCGGACGTTTCCTACGAGCAGTACTTC. It translates to CASSFRADVSYEQYF. Using reference TRBV28 and TRBJ2-7 for the parts outside the CDR3, the full variable domain is DVKVTQSSRYLVKRTGEKVFLECVQDMDHENMFWYRQDPGLGLRLIYFSYDVKMKEKGDIPEGYSVSREKKERFSLILESASTNQTSMYLCASSFRADVSYEQYFGPGTRLTVT.